This T cell receptor (beta chain) appears in the sequencing data of a study of shared T cell receptors in the human thymus. The assay was immunoSEQ multiplex PCR, and TCRdb's table has in-frame clones only and misses some. This table has about 660,000 clones, approximately 90% appearing once. Germline-derived CDR1 and CDR2 are SEHNR and FQNEAQ (reference sequence). The CDR3 covers 11 residues. These data were likewise used in another study, on human thymus T cells. That work states: Each of the donors was a healthy Finnish infant who was undergoing open corrective cardiac surgery for congenital heart defects. From resections taken during corrective heart surgery, the thymus tissue was obtained. Among thymic and blood repertoires, usage of V and J genes appeared biased. Related studies noted strongly shared thymic repertoires across unrelated people.

The sample comprised thymocytes. This sequence joins TRBV7-9 and TRBJ1-5; 8 bases are a match to TRBD1. This TCR derives from a boy in the first two years of life with a congenital heart defect. DNA for the CDR3: TGTGCGACAGGGGTCAATCAGCCCCAGCATTTT. It translates to CATGVNQPQHF.